Below, 30 T cell receptor beta chains from the same sample are listed, as sequenced in a study of T-cell reconstitution after alpha-beta-depleted transplantation in children. The TCRbeta library was prepared with unique molecular identifiers. TCRdb fed the PCR reads into MiXCR, producing one record per CDR3 protein. The sample holds 700,000 to 950,000 distinct CDR3 sequences, about 15% seen once. Sequences were derived from PBMCs, mostly from graft donor cells, sampled 360 days after TCRalphabeta/CD19-depleted stem cell transplant. All receptors come from a male patient under 18 who had a stem cell transplant for acute lymphoblastic leukemia, so the T cells may come from the graft donor.

This chain links TRBV24-1 with TRBJ2-1; 10 nucleotides line up with TRBD2. Germline lookup yields CDR1 KGHDR and CDR2 SFDVKD. The V gene end was trimmed by 6 bases and the J gene end by 5 bases; junction bases not matched to a gene: 6. The CDR3 loop spans 15 amino acids. The CDR3 DNA follows: TGTGCCACCAGTCCCCTAGCGGGAGTACACAATGAGCAGTTCTTC. It codes for CATSPLAGVHNEQFF.

Only a few counts were recorded for this clonotype. V is TRBV12-3 or TRBV12-4 and J is TRBJ2-1; D is ambiguous. This CDR3 region has 15 residues. Trimming pared 6 bases from V and 0 bases from J, leaving 12 bases between. The CDR3 region has the DNA TGTGCCAGCAGAAATGGACGGAGCTCCTACAATGAGCAGTTCTTC. Translated: CASRNGRSSYNEQFF.

This clonotype was seen more than once but under ten times. CDR3 in amino acids: CASSYSSWPGRGDTGELFF. The DNA of the CDR3 is TGTGCCAGCAGTTACTCGAGTTGGCCGGGTCGAGGGGACACCGGGGAGCTGTTTTTT. J is TRBJ2-2 and V is TRBV6-2 or TRBV6-3, with D possibly called TRBD1 or TRBD2 (5 bases each). Germline V CDR1 and CDR2: MNHEY, SVGEGT. V shed 0 bases and J shed 3 bases, with 20 bases lying between them. This CDR3 region has 19 residues.

The V gene is TRBV27, the J gene TRBJ2-3, with 7 bases identical to TRBD2. Germline V lookup: CDR1 MNHEY, CDR2 SMNVEV (reference sequence). The trim removed 4 bases at V and 4 bases at J, leaving 11 bases unmatched. This CDR3 has 16 residues. The CDR3 DNA reads as TGTGCCAGCAGTTCACGACTCTCCCGGGGGGCAGATACGCAGTATTTT. It yields the protein CASSSRLSRGADTQYF.

This clonotype came up a few times. The rearrangement links TRBV11-2 to TRBJ2-1; 7 positions match TRBD2. The CDR3 has 18 amino acids. The trim removed 0 bases at V and 0 bases at J, leaving 8 bases unmatched. Germline lookup yields CDR1 SGHAT and CDR2 FQNNGV. CDR3 region: CASSLDRGGYLSYNEQFF. The CDR3 coding sequence is TGTGCCAGCAGCTTAGATCGGGGAGGGTATCTCTCCTACAATGAGCAGTTCTTC.

The chain recombines TRBV7-8 with TRBJ2-7; perhaps TRBD2 as D (7 bases). There are 18 residues in the CDR3. The germline V and J ends were trimmed by 4 bases and 5 bases, with 27 bases remaining between them. From germline, CDR1 is SGHVS and CDR2 FQNEAQ. This CDR3 is CASSWQRGGAPSANEQYF. The CDR3 DNA reads as TGTGCCAGCAGCTGGCAGAGGGGGGGCGCTCCATCCGCGAACGAGCAGTACTTC.

This clonotype was counted only a few times. The rearrangement uses TRBV4-1 and TRBJ2-7; D is tentatively TRBD1 or TRBD2 (5 bases each). The germline V gene encodes CDR1 MGHRA and CDR2 YSYEKL. The CDR3 consists of 12 residues. V lost 2 bases and J 5 bases, leaving 7 bases between the germline ends. CDR3 residues: CASSQMGDEQYF. The CDR3 DNA sequence: TGCGCCAGCAGCCAAATGGGGGACGAGCAGTACTTC.

The rearrangement joins TRBV12-3 or TRBV12-4 to TRBJ2-2, with 8 positions matching TRBD2. The length of the CDR3 is 16 residues. The V gene end was trimmed by 6 bases and the J gene end by 4 bases; junction bases not matched to a gene: 10. The DNA of the CDR3 is TGTGCCAGCAGCCACATAGCGGGACGGAGCACCGGGGAGCTGTTTTTT. Translating gives CASSHIAGRSTGELFF.

This clonotype was picked up a small number of times. The chain is built from TRBV5-1 and TRBJ1-2; 7 nucleotides align to TRBD1. Germline V gene sequence: CDR1 SGHRS, CDR2 YFSETQ. V lost 3 bases, J lost 3 bases, and 2 bases stayed unmatched. The CDR3 is made up of 13 amino acids. The CDR3 sequence is CASSWGTDYGYTF. The CDR3 bases are TGCGCCAGCAGCTGGGGGACAGACTATGGCTACACCTTC. The entire variable domain, with the rest obtained from reference TRBV5-1 and TRBJ1-2, is as follows: KAGVTQTPRYLIKTRGQQVTLSCSPISGHRSVSWYQQTPGQGLQFLFEYFSETQRNKGNFPGRFSGRQFSNSRSEMNVSTLELGDSALYLCASSWGTDYGYTFGSGTRLTVV.

The DNA of the CDR3 is TGCGCCAGCAGCCCGATTCCGAGCGGGAGGGCAGATACGCAGTATTTT. It encodes CASSPIPSGRADTQYF. The chain is built from TRBV5-1 and TRBJ2-3; 10 bases are shared with TRBD2. With V trimmed by 4 bases and J by 4 bases, 9 bases remained unmatched. CDR3 length: 16 residues. The V gene's germline CDR1 is SGHRS and CDR2 YFSETQ.

The V gene is TRBV7-3, the J gene TRBJ1-6, with D hard to call. V gave up 5 bases and J gave up 9 bases, with 11 bases separating them. From germline, CDR1 is SGHTA and CDR2 FQGTGA. The CDR3 length is 13 residues. CDR3 in amino acids: CASSPSFGSPLHF. DNA of the CDR3: TGTGCCAGCAGCCCGTCCTTCGGTTCACCCCTCCACTTT.

This clonotype showed up just a few times. The chain links TRBV29-1 to TRBJ2-1; a weak D match, TRBD2 (6 bases). The CDR3 is 14 residues long. Looked up from germline, CDR1 is SQVTM and CDR2 is ANQGSEA. V lost 4 bases and J lost 4, with 14 bases in between. As DNA, the CDR3 is TGCAGCGTTGTTCTGCGGGGAATATACAATGAGCAGTTCTTC. Amino acid sequence: CSVVLRGIYNEQFF.

This clonotype has just a few counts. The chain has TRBV24-1 and TRBJ2-1; possibly TRBD1 or TRBD2 for D (6 bases each). The ends were cut back, 1 base at V and 4 bases at J, with 10 bases in the middle. Germline V lookup: CDR1 KGHDR, CDR2 SFDVKD. The CDR3 sequence is 15 residues long. The CDR3 is CATSDFRGQYNEQFF. The CDR3 nucleotides are TGTGCCACCAGTGATTTTCGGGGGCAGTACAATGAGCAGTTCTTC.

This clonotype was recorded at least ten times. This chain links TRBV12-3 or TRBV12-4 with TRBJ2-1, with 7 bases fitting TRBD1. The CDR3 length is 14 residues. The J segment lost 8 bases and the V segment lost 5 bases, leaving 9 bases of the junction unmatched. The CDR3 reads CASSTQYRGDEQFF. CDR3 DNA sequence: TGTGCCAGCAGTACTCAGTACAGGGGCGATGAGCAGTTCTTC.

A few counts support this clonotype. CDR3 in amino acids: CASSFRQGAFRETQYF. The CDR3 DNA reads TGCGCCAGCAGCTTCAGACAGGGGGCCTTTCGGGAGACCCAGTACTTC. V gene TRBV5-1 combines with J gene TRBJ2-5, with 10 bases that match TRBD1. CDR3 length: 16 amino acids. Germline V lookup: CDR1 SGHRS, CDR2 YFSETQ. V lost 2 bases, J lost 5 bases, and 9 bases stayed unmatched.

Many counts were recorded for this clonotype. This rearrangement joins TRBV11-2 to TRBJ2-1, with D unresolved. Germline V CDR1 and CDR2: SGHAT, FQNNGV. CDR3 size: 12 residues. V was trimmed by 0 bases and J by 10 bases, leaving 7 bases between them. The CDR3 coding sequence is TGTGCCAGCAGCTTAGAGGTCTGGGAGCAGTTCTTC. Protein: CASSLEVWEQFF.

J is TRBJ1-1 and V is TRBV19; D unclear. Trimming removed 7 bases from V and 5 bases from J, with 11 bases in between. Germline V lookup: CDR1 LNHDA, CDR2 SQIVND (reference sequence). This CDR3 region has 12 residues. CDR3 amino acids: CASIATVTEAFF. The CDR3 bases are TGTGCCAGTATTGCCACCGTAACTGAAGCTTTCTTT.

This clonotype has a handful of counts. The V and J genes are TRBV18 and TRBJ2-2; 13 bases agree with TRBD2. CDR1 KGHSH and CDR2 LQKENI come from the germline V gene. The length of the CDR3 is 19 residues. Trimming took 3 bases from V and 4 from J; bases not matched to a gene: 11. Here the CDR3 DNA reads TGTGCCAGCTCACCCCAACTAGCGGGAGGGCCGTTATCCACCGGGGAGCTGTTTTTT. It yields the protein CASSPQLAGGPLSTGELFF.

This clonotype was counted ten times or more. The chain links TRBV20-1 to TRBJ2-1, with 12 positions matching TRBD2. Germline trimming cut 5 bases from V and 6 bases from J; bases unmatched to any gene: 5. The CDR3 sequence is 14 residues long. Germline V gene lookup returns CDR1 DFQATT and CDR2 SNEGSKA (reference sequence). The CDR3 protein is CSAALAGGLNEQFF. In nucleotides, the CDR3 is TGCAGTGCTGCCCTAGCGGGAGGGCTCAATGAGCAGTTCTTC.

The chain couples TRBV4-1 to TRBJ2-1; D not certain. Germline V CDR1 and CDR2: MGHRA, YSYEKL. V was cut by 7 bases and J by 3 bases, with 13 bases left in between. CDR3 length: 14 residues. The chain's CDR3 is CASNLDGSYNEQFF. CDR3 in DNA: TGCGCCAGCAACCTCGACGGAAGCTACAATGAGCAGTTCTTC.

The CDR3, as DNA: TGTGCCAGCAGTTACCCCACCTCGTTTTCCTACAATGAGCAGTTCTTC. Its translation: CASSYPTSFSYNEQFF. The gene calls are TRBV6-5 and TRBJ2-1, with D hard to call. The V end was cut by 2 bases, the J end by 1 base, with 12 bases between. Germline V gene sequence: CDR1 MNHEY, CDR2 SVGAGI. This CDR3 is built from 16 residues.

This clonotype was seen more than once but under ten times. The chain combines TRBV20-1 with TRBJ2-7; D perhaps matches TRBD1 (6 bases). The CDR3 totals 13 residues. Germline CDR1 is DFQATT and CDR2 is SNEGSKA (reference sequence). Trimming removed 6 bases from V and 1 base from J, with 13 bases in between. The CDR3: CSATRDTSYEQYF. DNA for the CDR3: TGCAGTGCGACCCGGGACACATCCTACGAGCAGTACTTC.

This clonotype was detected many times. The genes are TRBV10-2 and TRBJ2-5, with D perhaps TRBD1 (5 bases). The CDR3 sequence is 11 residues long. From germline, CDR1 is WSHSY and CDR2 SAAADI. Trimming cost V 8 bases and J 5 bases, with 9 bases left between them. The DNA for the CDR3 is TGCGCCAGCTCAGGGTGGGAGACCCAGTACTTC. It specifies CASSGWETQYF.

This clonotype was picked up many times. The CDR3: CASSSGTGPYEQYF. The CDR3 coding sequence is TGCGCCAGCAGCTCCGGGACAGGGCCCTACGAGCAGTACTTC. The chain links TRBV5-1 to TRBJ2-7; 9 bases map to TRBD1. The CDR3 is 14 amino acids. J lost 2 bases, V lost 3 bases, and 3 bases had no gene match. Germline V gene data show CDR1 as SGHRS and CDR2 as YFSETQ.

This clonotype came up many times. This rearrangement joins TRBV30 to TRBJ2-1; D uncertain. The CDR3 length is 14 residues. Trimming cost V 3 bases and J 5 bases, with 14 bases left between them. Per germline, CDR1 GTSNPN and CDR2 SVGIG (reference sequence). For the CDR3, the DNA is TGTGCCTGGAGAGGTTTTACGGTGCACAATGAGCAGTTCTTC. Translation gives CAWRGFTVHNEQFF.

The V gene is TRBV12-3 or TRBV12-4, the J gene TRBJ2-5, with D perhaps TRBD2 (6 bases). Trimming removed 6 bases at V and 4 bases at J, with 21 bases between. This CDR3 spans 16 amino acids. CDR3 in DNA: TGTGCCAGCAGCCTATTAATAGGAGGGTCGCGAGAGACCCAGTACTTC. It yields the protein CASSLLIGGSRETQYF.

This clonotype came up a few times. The chain links TRBV5-1 to TRBJ1-2, with unresolved D. V gave up 0 bases and J gave up 3 bases, with 12 bases separating them. This CDR3 comprises 15 residues. The germline V gene encodes CDR1 SGHRS and CDR2 YFSETQ. Written as DNA, the CDR3 is TGCGCCAGCAGCTTGGAGGCAGGCCCCGACTATGGCTACACCTTC. As protein: CASSLEAGPDYGYTF.

This clonotype showed up just a few times. CDR3 loop: CASSITGAGAEAFF. CDR3 nucleotide sequence: TGTGCCAGCAGCATAACAGGGGCGGGCGCTGAAGCTTTCTTT. This chain connects TRBV9 to TRBJ1-1; 7 nucleotides line up with TRBD1. Germline V CDR1 and CDR2: SGDLS, YYNGEE. The V gene end was trimmed by 4 bases and the J gene end by 6 bases; junction bases not matched to a gene: 9. This CDR3 is 14 amino acids long.

V usage is TRBV29-1 and J usage is TRBJ1-1; D not certain. In germline, CDR1 is SQVTM, CDR2 ANQGSEA. The CDR3 totals 12 residues. The V and J ends lost 7 bases and 1 base respectively, with 10 bases between them. This chain's CDR3 is CSDDHPNTEAFF. CDR3 nucleotide sequence: TGCAGCGATGACCATCCGAACACTGAAGCTTTCTTT.

The genes are TRBV4-1 and TRBJ2-1; D perhaps matches TRBD1 (7 bases). V lost 4 bases and J lost 3, with 13 bases in between. CDR1 MGHRA and CDR2 YSYEKL come from the germline V gene. The CDR3 is 15 residues long. CDR3 bases: TGCGCCAGCAGCCCCCAGGGGGGCCTCTACAATGAGCAGTTCTTC. Translated, it gives CASSPQGGLYNEQFF.